These 29 T cell receptor beta chains were sequenced from one sample in a study of patients and donors after allogeneic stem cell transplantation. TCRdb reprocessed the RT-PCR reads via MiXCR and lists one record per CDR3 protein. The table includes some 230,000 distinct CDR3 sequences, 11% to 15% detected once. The sequencing input was blood, either unsorted or a sorted T cell fraction (not recorded which). These receptor sequences come from a human donor who was either an allogeneic HSCT recipient or a stem cell or donor lymphocyte infusion donor (not recorded which). It is not recorded whose cells these are; they may come from a transplant donor.

This clonotype came up a few times. The CDR3 spells CSVGGRAPNEKLFF. In nucleotides, the CDR3 is TGCAGCGTTGGTGGACGGGCTCCTAATGAAAAACTGTTTTTT. V usage is TRBV29-1 and J usage is TRBJ1-4; no firm D call. Germline-derived CDR1 and CDR2 are SQVTM and ANQGSEA. This CDR3 region has 14 residues. V gave up 4 bases and J gave up 3 bases, with 12 bases separating them.

This clonotype was found many times. The V gene is TRBV12-3 or TRBV12-4, the J gene TRBJ2-3; 9 bases agree with TRBD2. The CDR3 length is 15 residues. V lost 4 bases and J lost 2; bases outside the gene matches: 4. The CDR3 loop is CASSSTSGITDTQYF. The CDR3 DNA reads as TGTGCCAGCAGTTCGACTAGCGGCATCACAGATACGCAGTATTTT.

DNA of the CDR3: TGTGCCATCAGCCCGTCTAGCGGGGGTACCTACAATGAGCAGTTCTTC. This encodes CAISPSSGGTYNEQFF. The gene calls are TRBV10-3 and TRBJ2-1; 10 nucleotides agree with TRBD2. This CDR3 contains 16 residues. The V gene's germline CDR1 is ENHRY and CDR2 SYGVKD. V lost 6 bases, J lost 2 bases, and 7 bases stayed unmatched.

This clonotype was observed a few times. The rearrangement joins TRBV3-1 to TRBJ2-7; 8 nucleotides match TRBD2. This CDR3 is 15 amino acids long. Germline V lookup: CDR1 LGHDT, CDR2 YNNKEL (reference sequence). The V and J ends lost 2 bases and 3 bases, in that order; junction bases with no gene match: 6. The DNA of the CDR3 is TGTGCCAGCAGCCAAATCGCTAGCGGGCTCTACGAGCAGTACTTC. It specifies CASSQIASGLYEQYF.

This clonotype was counted a few times. This chain joins TRBV20-1 and TRBJ1-2, with D unresolved. Between the trimmed V and J ends, which lost 3 bases and 3 bases, there was a span of 14 bases. This CDR3 is built from 14 residues. In germline, CDR1 is DFQATT, CDR2 SNEGSKA (reference sequence). CDR3 sequence: CSASGFLPHYGYTF. CDR3 nucleotides: TGCAGTGCTAGTGGGTTTCTGCCCCACTATGGCTACACCTTC.

This clonotype was seen repeatedly, ten times or more. The V gene is TRBV5-1, the J gene TRBJ1-3; D unclear. The germline gives CDR1 SGHRS, CDR2 YFSETQ. CDR3 size: 15 residues. V dropped 4 bases and J dropped 2 bases, with 13 bases sitting between them. The CDR3 DNA sequence: TGCGCCAGCAGCCCCGTGGACCGAGCTGGAAACACCATATATTTT. Translated, it gives CASSPVDRAGNTIYF. The variable domain in full, completed from reference TRBV5-1 and TRBJ1-3, reads KAGVTQTPRYLIKTRGQQVTLSCSPISGHRSVSWYQQTPGQGLQFLFEYFSETQRNKGNFPGRFSGRQFSNSRSEMNVSTLELGDSALYLCASSPVDRAGNTIYFGEGSWLTVV.

This clonotype showed up many times. This rearrangement joins TRBV20-1 to TRBJ1-1; 9 bases align to TRBD1. CDR1 is DFQATT and CDR2 is SNEGSKA in the germline V gene (reference sequence). Trimming removed 5 bases from V and 5 bases from J; junction bases left unmatched: 15. The CDR3 consists of 16 residues. The CDR3 DNA is TGCAGTGCTGGAACGGACAGGGGCCACCTCGGGACTGAAGCTTTCTTT. Translating it yields CSAGTDRGHLGTEAFF.

The genes are TRBV11-2 and TRBJ1-5; unclear D gene. Trimming removed 4 bases from V and 7 bases from J, with 17 bases in between. Germline V lookup: CDR1 SGHAT, CDR2 FQNNGV. This CDR3 has 15 residues. The chain's CDR3 is CASSSGRGGSQPQHF. Written as DNA, the CDR3 is TGTGCCAGCAGCTCCGGTCGTGGTGGCAGCCAGCCCCAGCATTTT.

In this sample, this clonotype turned up many times. The chain carries TRBV20-1 and TRBJ2-3; TRBD2 aligns across 7 bases. Looked up from germline, CDR1 is DFQATT and CDR2 is SNEGSKA (reference sequence). This CDR3 has 16 amino acids. Trimming cost V 6 bases and J 2 bases; bases outside gene matches: 14. The CDR3 loop reads CSAELVRGTHTDTQYF. In DNA form, the CDR3 reads TGCAGTGCGGAATTAGTGCGGGGGACCCACACAGATACGCAGTATTTT.

The chain combines TRBV5-1 with TRBJ2-5, with 8 positions matching TRBD2. The CDR3 has 15 residues. V was pared by 3 bases and J by 5 bases, with 9 bases of the junction left unmatched. Germline CDR1 SGHRS, CDR2 YFSETQ. The CDR3 spells CASSSPSGSHETQYF. The DNA for the CDR3 is TGCGCCAGCAGCTCCCCAAGCGGGAGCCACGAGACCCAGTACTTC. The variable domain in full, with the rest retrieved from reference TRBV5-1 and TRBJ2-5, is KAGVTQTPRYLIKTRGQQVTLSCSPISGHRSVSWYQQTPGQGLQFLFEYFSETQRNKGNFPGRFSGRQFSNSRSEMNVSTLELGDSALYLCASSSPSGSHETQYFGPGTRLLVL.

This clonotype was detected only a few times. The V gene is TRBV30, the J gene TRBJ1-1; D might be TRBD1 (6 bases). CDR1 and CDR2 (germline): GTSNPN, SVGIG (reference sequence). Trimming took off 0 bases at V and 9 bases at J, with 14 bases between the two ends. This CDR3 is 13 amino acids long. Here the CDR3 reads CAWSVGGSGKAFF. DNA for the CDR3: TGTGCCTGGAGTGTAGGGGGATCGGGTAAAGCTTTCTTT.

This clonotype was observed a few times. The chain employs TRBV6-1 and TRBJ2-5; tentative D call: TRBD1 (8 bases). V gave up 8 bases and J gave up 5 bases, with 18 bases separating them. The CDR3 consists of 14 residues. Germline lookup yields CDR1 MNHNS and CDR2 SASEGT. For the CDR3, the DNA is TGTGCCAGCTCTGGACAGGGAGGGATGGAGACCCAGTACTTC. Protein: CASSGQGGMETQYF.

This clonotype was seen only a few times. This rearrangement joins TRBV20-1 to TRBJ2-5; 7 nucleotides align to TRBD1. There are 13 residues in the CDR3. The junction had 6 bases not matched to a gene; V was cut back by 5 bases and J by 3 bases. Per germline, CDR1 DFQATT and CDR2 SNEGSKA (reference sequence). For the CDR3, the DNA is TGCAGTGCTCATGGACAGGCGGAAGAGACCCAGTACTTC. Its translation is CSAHGQAEETQYF.

The sample holds a few counts of this clonotype. The chain is built from TRBV12-3 or TRBV12-4 and TRBJ1-5; D gene uncertain. The V gene lost 1 base and the J gene lost 8 bases, with 6 bases spanning the gap. The CDR3 is 12 amino acids. The CDR3 coding sequence is TGTGCCAGCAGTTTAGAATCGGAGCCCCAGCATTTT. It translates to CASSLESEPQHF.

This clonotype showed up many times. V gene TRBV5-1 combines with J gene TRBJ2-3; maybe TRBD2 (5 bases). Trimming shortened V by 0 bases and J by 4 bases, and 9 bases separated the two germline ends. Germline CDR1 reads SGHRS; CDR2 reads YFSETQ. The CDR3 consists of 14 residues. The CDR3 DNA reads TGCGCCAGCAGCTTGGGAGGGAACCCAGATACGCAGTATTTT. Residues: CASSLGGNPDTQYF.

This clonotype was observed a handful of times. The chain employs TRBV3-1 and TRBJ1-4; no clear D. CDR1 is LGHDT, CDR2 YNNKEL, per germline (reference sequence). This CDR3 spans 15 amino acids. Trimming left V 4 bases short and J 4 bases short, with 13 bases between. The CDR3 is CASSPALLFNEKLFF. The CDR3, as DNA: TGTGCCAGCAGCCCGGCCCTCCTCTTTAATGAAAAACTGTTTTTT.

The V gene is TRBV6-1, the J gene TRBJ1-5; TRBD1 agrees at 10 bases. V shed 6 bases and J 3 bases; nucleotides not matched to a gene: 5. This CDR3 is 15 amino acids long. CDR1 is MNHNS and CDR2 is SASEGT in the germline V gene. CDR3 region: CASSLGQGINQPQHF. In DNA form, the CDR3 reads TGTGCCAGCAGCCTGGGACAGGGGATCAATCAGCCCCAGCATTTT.

The V and J genes are TRBV4-3 and TRBJ2-5, with TRBD1 as a possible D gene (6 bases). CDR3 length: 14 residues. Germline lookup yields CDR1 LGHNA and CDR2 YSLEER. Deletions cut 4 bases from V and 4 bases from J, with 13 bases between. This CDR3 is CASSPTGSAETQYF. The CDR3 region has the DNA TGCGCCAGCAGCCCCACAGGGAGTGCAGAGACCCAGTACTTC.

The chain is built from TRBV7-2 and TRBJ2-1; D gene unclear. CDR3 length: 13 residues. V was pared by 0 bases and J by 6 bases, with 6 bases between. Germline V CDR1 and CDR2: SGHTA, FQGNSA. CDR3 DNA: TGTGCCAGCAGCTTAGCGGGCGCCAATGAGCAGTTCTTC. It yields the protein CASSLAGANEQFF.

This clonotype was observed at least ten times. The chain couples TRBV7-6 to TRBJ2-1; D ambiguous. Germline V lookup: CDR1 SGHVS, CDR2 FNYEAQ. CDR3 length: 14 residues. V lost 0 bases, J lost 8 bases, and 11 bases lay in between. The CDR3 DNA is TGTGCCAGCAGCTTAGCCGGGCACAATCATGAGCAGTTCTTC. It codes for CASSLAGHNHEQFF.

The chain links TRBV7-2 to TRBJ1-4; possible D gene TRBD1, 6 bases. The CDR3 sequence is 14 residues long. V lost 4 bases and J 3 bases, leaving 9 bases between the germline ends. Germline V lookup: CDR1 SGHTA, CDR2 FQGNSA. CDR3 in amino acids: CASSSDSSNEKLFF. DNA of the CDR3: TGTGCCAGCAGCTCGGACAGTTCTAATGAAAAACTGTTTTTT.

This clonotype has a count of ten or more. V usage is TRBV6-2 or TRBV6-3 and J usage is TRBJ2-2; D tentatively reads TRBD1 or TRBD2 (5 bases each). The germline gives CDR1 MNHEY, CDR2 SVGEGT. CDR3 size: 17 residues. V lost 7 bases and J lost 4, with 22 bases in between. The CDR3 loop reads CASTRIGTAVGTGELFF. Here the CDR3 DNA reads TGTGCCAGCACCCGAATTGGGACGGCCGTCGGCACCGGGGAGCTGTTTTTT.

V usage is TRBV10-3 and J usage is TRBJ1-1; 11 nucleotides agree with TRBD1. The V and J ends lost 6 bases and 3 bases, in that order; junction bases with no gene match: 3. There are 14 residues in the CDR3. CDR1 is ENHRY, CDR2 SYGVKD, per germline. The CDR3 DNA follows: TGTGCCATCAGAGGGGACAGGGGGTACACTGAAGCTTTCTTT. Translating it yields CAIRGDRGYTEAFF.

The rearrangement joins TRBV4-1 to TRBJ1-2; 9 nucleotides match TRBD1. Germline trimming cut 3 bases from V and 4 bases from J; bases unmatched to any gene: 0. CDR1 is MGHRA, CDR2 YSYEKL, per germline. There are 13 residues in the CDR3. The CDR3 DNA is TGCGCCAGCAGCCAGGGACAGGGCTATGGCTACACCTTC. Its protein is CASSQGQGYGYTF.

The chain uses TRBV14 and TRBJ2-3; D is uncertain. With 2 bases removed from V and 4 bases from J, the gap between germline ends came to 10 bases. The germline V gene has CDR1 SGHDN and CDR2 FVKESK. This CDR3 region has 14 residues. CDR3 amino acids: CASSQTNSADTQYF. CDR3 DNA sequence: TGTGCCAGCAGCCAAACTAATTCGGCAGATACGCAGTATTTT.

The rearrangement links TRBV6-1 to TRBJ1-3; D uncertain. The V and J ends lost 6 bases and 0 bases respectively, with 12 bases between them. Looked up from germline, CDR1 is MNHNS and CDR2 is SASEGT. The CDR3 has 15 residues. Written as DNA, the CDR3 is TGTGCCAGCAGCAGCAGGCTACTCTCTGGAAACACCATATATTTT. It codes for CASSSRLLSGNTIYF.

The chain uses TRBV7-2 and TRBJ2-3; the D gene could be TRBD1 or TRBD2 (5 bases each). The CDR3 contains 14 residues. Trimming took 6 bases from V and 4 from J, leaving 14 bases between them. CDR1 is SGHTA and CDR2 is FQGNSA in the germline V gene. In DNA, the CDR3 is TGTGCCAGCAGGGGGCGGGCTTTCGCAGATACGCAGTATTTT. Encoded protein: CASRGRAFADTQYF.

This clonotype appeared many times. The chain recombines TRBV7-8 with TRBJ1-1, with no clear D. The CDR3 is made up of 13 amino acids. The ends were cut back, 1 base at V and 7 bases at J, with 10 bases in the middle. Germline CDR1 is SGHVS and CDR2 is FQNEAQ. This chain's CDR3 is CASSLGRWSEAFF. The CDR3, as DNA: TGTGCCAGCAGCTTAGGGAGGTGGAGTGAAGCTTTCTTT. Supplemented by reference TRBV7-8 and TRBJ1-1, the full variable domain reads GAGVSQSPRYKVAKRGQDVALRCDPISGHVSLFWYQQALGQGPEFLTYFQNEAQLDKSGLPSDRFFAERPEGSVSTLKIQRTQQEDSAVYLCASSLGRWSEAFFGQGTRLTVV.

This clonotype was seen ten or more times. V gene TRBV5-1 combines with J gene TRBJ2-1; D possibly uses TRBD1 or TRBD2 (6 bases each). CDR1 and CDR2 (germline): SGHRS, YFSETQ. This CDR3 contains 14 residues. Trimming removed 0 bases at V and 5 bases at J, with 9 bases between. CDR3 nucleotides: TGCGCCAGCAGCTTGGCGGGGGCGAACAATGAGCAGTTCTTC. As protein: CASSLAGANNEQFF.